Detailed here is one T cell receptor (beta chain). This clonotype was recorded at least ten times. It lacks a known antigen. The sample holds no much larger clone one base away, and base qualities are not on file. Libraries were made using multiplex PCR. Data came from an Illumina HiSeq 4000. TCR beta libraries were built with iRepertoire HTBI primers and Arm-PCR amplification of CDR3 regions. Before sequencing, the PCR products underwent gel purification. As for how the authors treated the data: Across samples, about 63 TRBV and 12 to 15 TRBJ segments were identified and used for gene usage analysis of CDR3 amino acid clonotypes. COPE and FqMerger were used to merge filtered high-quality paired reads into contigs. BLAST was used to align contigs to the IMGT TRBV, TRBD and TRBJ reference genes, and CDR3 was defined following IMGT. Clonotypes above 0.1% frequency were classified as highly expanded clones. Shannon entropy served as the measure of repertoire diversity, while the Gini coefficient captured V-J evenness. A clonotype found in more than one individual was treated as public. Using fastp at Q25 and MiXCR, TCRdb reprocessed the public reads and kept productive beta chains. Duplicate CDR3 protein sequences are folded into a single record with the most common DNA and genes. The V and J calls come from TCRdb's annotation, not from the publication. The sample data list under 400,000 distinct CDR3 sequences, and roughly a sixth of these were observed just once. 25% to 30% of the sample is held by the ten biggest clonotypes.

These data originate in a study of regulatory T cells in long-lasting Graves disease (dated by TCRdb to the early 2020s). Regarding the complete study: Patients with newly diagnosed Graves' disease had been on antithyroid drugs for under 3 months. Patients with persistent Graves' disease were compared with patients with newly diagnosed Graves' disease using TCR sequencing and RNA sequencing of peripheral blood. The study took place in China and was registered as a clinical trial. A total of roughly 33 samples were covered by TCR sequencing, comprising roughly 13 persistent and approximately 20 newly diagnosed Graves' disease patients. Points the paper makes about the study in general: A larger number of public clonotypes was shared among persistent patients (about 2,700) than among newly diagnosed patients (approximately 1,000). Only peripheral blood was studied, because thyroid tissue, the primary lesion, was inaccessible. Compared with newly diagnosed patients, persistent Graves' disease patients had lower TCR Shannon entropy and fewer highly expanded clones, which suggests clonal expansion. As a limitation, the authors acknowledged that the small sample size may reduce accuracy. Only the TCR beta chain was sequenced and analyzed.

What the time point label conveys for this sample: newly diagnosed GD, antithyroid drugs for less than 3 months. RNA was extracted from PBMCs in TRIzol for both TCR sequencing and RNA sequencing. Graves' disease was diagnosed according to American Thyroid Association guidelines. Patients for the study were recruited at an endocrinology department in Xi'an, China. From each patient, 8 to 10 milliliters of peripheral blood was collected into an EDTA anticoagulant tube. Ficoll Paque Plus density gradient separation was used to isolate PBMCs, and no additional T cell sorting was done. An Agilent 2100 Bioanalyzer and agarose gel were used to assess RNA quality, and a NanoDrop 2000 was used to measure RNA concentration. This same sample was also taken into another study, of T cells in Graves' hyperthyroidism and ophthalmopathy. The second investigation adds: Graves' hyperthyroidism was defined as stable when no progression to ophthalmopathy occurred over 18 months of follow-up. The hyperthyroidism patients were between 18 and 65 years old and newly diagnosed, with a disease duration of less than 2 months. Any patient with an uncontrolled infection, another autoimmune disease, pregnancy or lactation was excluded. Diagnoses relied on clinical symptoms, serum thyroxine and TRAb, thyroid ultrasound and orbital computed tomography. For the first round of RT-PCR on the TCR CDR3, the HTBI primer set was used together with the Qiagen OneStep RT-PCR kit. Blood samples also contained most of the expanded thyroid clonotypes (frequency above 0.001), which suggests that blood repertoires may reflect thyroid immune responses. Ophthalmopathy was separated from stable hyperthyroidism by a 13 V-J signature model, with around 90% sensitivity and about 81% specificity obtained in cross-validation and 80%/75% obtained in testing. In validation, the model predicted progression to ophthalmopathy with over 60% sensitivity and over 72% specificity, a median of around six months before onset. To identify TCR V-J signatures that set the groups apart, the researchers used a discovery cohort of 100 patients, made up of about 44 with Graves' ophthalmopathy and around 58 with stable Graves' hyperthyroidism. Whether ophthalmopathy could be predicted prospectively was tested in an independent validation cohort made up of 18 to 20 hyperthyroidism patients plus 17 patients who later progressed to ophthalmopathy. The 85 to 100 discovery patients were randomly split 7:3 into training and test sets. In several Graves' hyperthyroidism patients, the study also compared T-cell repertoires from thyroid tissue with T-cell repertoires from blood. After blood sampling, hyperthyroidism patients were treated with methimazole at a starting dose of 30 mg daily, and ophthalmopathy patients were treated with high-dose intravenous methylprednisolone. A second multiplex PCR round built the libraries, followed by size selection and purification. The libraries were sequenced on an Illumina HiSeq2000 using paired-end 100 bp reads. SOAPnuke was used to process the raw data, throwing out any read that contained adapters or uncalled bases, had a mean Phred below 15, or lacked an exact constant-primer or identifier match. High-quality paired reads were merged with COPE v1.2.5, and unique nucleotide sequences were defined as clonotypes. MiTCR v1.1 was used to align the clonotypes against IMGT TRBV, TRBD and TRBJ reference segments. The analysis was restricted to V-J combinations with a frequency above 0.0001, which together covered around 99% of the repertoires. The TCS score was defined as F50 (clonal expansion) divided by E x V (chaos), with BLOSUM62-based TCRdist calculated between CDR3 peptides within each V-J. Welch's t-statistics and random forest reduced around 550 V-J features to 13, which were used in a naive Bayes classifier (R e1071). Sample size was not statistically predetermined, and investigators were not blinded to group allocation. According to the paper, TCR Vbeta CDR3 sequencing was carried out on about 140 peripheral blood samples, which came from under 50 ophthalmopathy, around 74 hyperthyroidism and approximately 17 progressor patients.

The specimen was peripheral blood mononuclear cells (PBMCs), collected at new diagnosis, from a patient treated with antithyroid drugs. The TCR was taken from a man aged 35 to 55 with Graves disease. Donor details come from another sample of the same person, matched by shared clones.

The bases are TGTGCCTGGAGTGTAAGGTTGAGGGAAACAGATACGCAGTATTTT. The translation is CAWSVRLRETDTQYF. The chain couples TRBV30 to TRBJ2-3, and TRBD2 may be the D gene, going by 5 matching bases. V loses 0 bases, J loses 3 bases, and the germline ends lie 13 bases apart. CDR1 and CDR2, looked up from the germline V gene (reference sequence), are GTSNPN and SVGIG. The CDR3 covers 15 residues, taking in both the cysteine and the phenylalanine. Kept here is only the CDR3 DNA, which spans 45 bases and is read in frame from base 1.